A single sample is the source of the 14 T cell receptor beta chains below, sequenced in a study of early T cells in non-severe SARS-CoV-2 infection. TCRdb fed the 5' RACE reads into MiXCR, producing one record per CDR3 protein. Here the sample spans some 64,000 distinct CDR3 sequences, almost 9% being singletons. Source: whole blood, taken at baseline. All receptors derive from an adult who was a healthcare worker with PCR-confirmed SARS-CoV-2 infection or an uninfected control (not recorded which).

This clonotype was counted a few times. The gene calls are TRBV18 and TRBJ2-1; TRBD2 aligns across 13 bases. CDR1 and CDR2 (germline): KGHSH, LQKENI. After removal of 0 bases from V and 10 bases from J, the junction contained 6 bases not matched to a gene. The CDR3 loop spans 16 amino acids. Written as DNA, the CDR3 is TGTGCCAGCTCACCACCCGGGACTAGCGGGAATCGGGAGCAGTTCTTC. Its translation is CASSPPGTSGNREQFF.

This clonotype has a handful of counts. This chain uses TRBV29-1 with TRBJ2-7; D might be TRBD1 or TRBD2, each matching 5 bases. CDR1 and CDR2 from the germline V gene are SQVTM and ANQGSEA. The ends were cut back, 6 bases at V and 4 bases at J, with 13 bases in the middle. The CDR3 length is 12 residues. The CDR3 DNA sequence: TGCAGCGTCCGGGACCATCCTTACGAGCAGTACTTC. Its protein product is CSVRDHPYEQYF.

The chain joins TRBV10-3 to TRBJ2-5, with D possibly called TRBD1 or TRBD2 (6 bases each). The CDR3 is 15 residues long. CDR1 is ENHRY and CDR2 is SYGVKD in the germline V gene. V gave up 1 base and J gave up 5 bases, with 14 bases separating them. CDR3 in DNA: TGTGCCATCAGTGAGTGGGCCTACGGGGGCGAGACCCAGTACTTC. It specifies CAISEWAYGGETQYF.

This clonotype was seen many times. The chain has TRBV11-1 and TRBJ1-1; maybe TRBD1 (5 bases). Germline loops: CDR1 SGHAT, CDR2 FQDESV (reference sequence). The V end was cut by 5 bases, the J end by 1 base, with 11 bases between. The CDR3 runs to 14 residues. The CDR3 DNA is TGTGCCAGCAGCCCTGGGGCACGGAACACTGAAGCTTTCTTT. Protein: CASSPGARNTEAFF.

This clonotype was seen at least ten times. V is TRBV3-1 and J is TRBJ2-1; 7 bases fit TRBD1. In germline, CDR1 is LGHDT, CDR2 YNNKEL (reference sequence). The CDR3 extends over 16 amino acids. With V trimmed by 1 base and J by 8 bases, 11 bases remained unmatched. The CDR3 DNA reads as TGTGCCAGCAGCCAAGGGAACAGGGGTTCTTTGGATGAGCAGTTCTTC. Protein: CASSQGNRGSLDEQFF.

This clonotype was seen repeatedly, ten times or more. V usage is TRBV7-6 and J usage is TRBJ2-7; TRBD1 matches at 9 bases. Trimming at V came to 8 bases and at J to 1 base, leaving 3 bases not matched to a gene. CDR3 length: 13 amino acids. Germline CDR1 and CDR2: SGHVS and FNYEAQ. The CDR3 region has the DNA TGTGCCAGCTCGGACAGGGGATCCTACGAGCAGTACTTC. Amino acid sequence: CASSDRGSYEQYF. Looking up the rest from reference TRBV7-6 and TRBJ2-7 gives the full variable domain: GAGVSQSPRYKVTKRGQDVALRCDPISGHVSLYWYRQALGQGPEFLTYFNYEAQQDKSGLPNDRFSAERPEGSISTLTIQRTEQRDSAMYRCASSDRGSYEQYFGPGTRLTVT.

This clonotype was found many times. V usage is TRBV12-3 or TRBV12-4 and J usage is TRBJ2-1; D unresolved. The CDR3 sequence is 11 residues long. Trimming shortened V by 8 bases and J by 10 bases, and 12 bases separated the two germline ends. The CDR3 sequence is CASGKVGEQFF. CDR3 bases: TGTGCCAGCGGGAAGGTTGGGGAGCAGTTCTTC.

A few counts support this clonotype. This chain connects TRBV11-3 to TRBJ2-3; TRBD2 agrees at 14 bases. This CDR3 comprises 16 residues. Germline loops: CDR1 SGHNT, CDR2 YENEEA. Trimming removed 5 bases from V and 3 bases from J; junction bases left unmatched: 4. This CDR3 is CASSRGTSGRTDTQYF. The CDR3 bases are TGTGCCAGCAGCCGGGGGACTAGCGGGAGAACAGATACGCAGTATTTT.

The rearrangement uses TRBV27 and TRBJ1-5; D is uncertain. V gave up 3 bases and J gave up 0 bases, with 3 bases separating them. The CDR3 sequence is 13 residues long. Germline assignment: CDR1 MNHEY and CDR2 SMNVEV (reference sequence). The CDR3 nucleotides are TGTGCCAGCAGTTTCCGTAGCAATCAGCCCCAGCATTTT. Amino acids: CASSFRSNQPQHF.

The chain links TRBV5-1 to TRBJ2-3; 14 bases are a match to TRBD2. After removal of 4 bases from V and 4 bases from J, the junction contained 8 bases not matched to a gene. Germline-derived CDR1 and CDR2 are SGHRS and YFSETQ. CDR3 length equals 17 residues. CDR3 residues: CASSLRGTSGSADTQYF. CDR3 in DNA: TGCGCCAGCAGCCTCCGGGGGACTAGCGGGAGCGCAGATACGCAGTATTTT.

This clonotype was counted only a few times. V is TRBV10-3 and J is TRBJ2-6; D possibly corresponds to TRBD1 (6 bases). This CDR3 has 16 amino acids. Germline-derived CDR1 and CDR2 are ENHRY and SYGVKD. Deletions cut 2 bases from V and 1 base from J, with 9 bases between. As DNA, the CDR3 is TGTGCCATCAGTGAGCGAGGGGGATCTGGGGCCAACGTCCTGACTTTC. Translating gives CAISERGGSGANVLTF.

This clonotype appeared a few times. V gene TRBV7-9 combines with J gene TRBJ1-2; the match to TRBD1 covers 10 bases. Unmatched junction bases numbered 5, after V lost 1 base and J lost 0 bases. This CDR3 region has 17 residues. The germline V gene has CDR1 SEHNR and CDR2 FQNEAQ (reference sequence). DNA for the CDR3: TGTGCCAGCAGCTTAGAACGGGGACAGGGGACTAACTATGGCTACACCTTC. Amino acid sequence: CASSLERGQGTNYGYTF.

This chain uses TRBV27 with TRBJ2-5; possibly TRBD1 for D (6 bases). The CDR3 consists of 18 residues. Per germline, CDR1 MNHEY and CDR2 SMNVEV (reference sequence). V was trimmed by 2 bases and J by 4 bases, leaving 23 bases between them. The CDR3 sequence: CASSLRPSPGAGVETQYF. CDR3 nucleotides: TGTGCCAGCAGTTTACGCCCCTCGCCAGGGGCCGGGGTAGAGACCCAGTACTTC.

V and J are TRBV18 and TRBJ2-7; D gene ambiguous. This CDR3 is 13 amino acids long. From germline, CDR1 is KGHSH and CDR2 LQKENI. Between the trimmed V and J ends, which lost 0 bases and 2 bases, there was a span of 5 bases. The CDR3 DNA is TGTGCCAGCTCACCACCGGGAACCTACGAGCAGTACTTC. Encoded protein: CASSPPGTYEQYF.